Here is one TCR beta chain with its context. Its antigen is still unknown. Sequencing was performed with immunoSEQ multiplex PCR; in TCRdb, only in-frame clones are kept and a portion is missing. The sample records 150,000 to 250,000 clones, approximately 93% being singletons. The sample comes from a study of T cell responses to AZD1222 COVID-19 vaccine. Study conclusions and caveats: Just 6 or 7 people given AZD1222 tested seropositive at baseline.

The CDR3 is made up of 15 amino acids. The germline CDR1 and CDR2 sequences are ENHRY and SYGVKD. The V end was cut by 4 bases, the J end by 5 bases, with 14 bases between. The rearrangement uses TRBV10-3 and TRBJ2-2; perhaps TRBD1 as D (5 bases). Sequencing was performed on peripheral blood, taken 28 days after the second AZD1222 dose. The receptor was derived from an adult who received the AZD1222 COVID-19 vaccine. CDR3 residues: CAISAEASGTGELFF. CDR3 nucleotide sequence: TGTGCCATCAGTGCCGAGGCATCAGGGACCGGGGAGCTGTTTTTT.